This TCR beta chain was identified in a study of T-cell memory formation after mild COVID-19 (dated by TCRdb to 2020 to 2022). With regard to the full study: Most TCR sequence clusters were specific to one of the two donors. Longitudinal TCRalpha and TCRbeta repertoire sequencing tracked T-cell clones expanding and contracting after mild COVID-19 in two donors. Two young, previously healthy adult volunteers, one female and one male, were included in the cohort.

From its cysteine to its phenylalanine, the CDR3 spans 16 amino acids. Only the CDR3 DNA stays, 48 bases, in frame from base 1. V has 5 bases trimmed and J has 10 bases trimmed; junction bases matching no gene number 10. This sample was sequenced with an Illumina NovaSeq 6000. Using 5'RACE with constant-segment primers, TCRalpha and TCRbeta cDNA libraries were constructed, with sample barcodes and unique molecular identifiers added in the process. RNA was extracted from every sample with Trizol reagent. Library amplification was performed in two PCR steps, and a second sample barcode and Illumina TruSeq adapters were introduced in the second step. Libraries were sequenced on an Illumina NovaSeq with 2 x 150 bp paired-end reads. As for how the authors treated the data: With migec v1.2.7, reads were demultiplexed and then collapsed into UMI-guided consensus sequences. Using mixcr v2.1.11, UMI consensuses were aligned to TRA and TRB V and J templates and then assembled into clonotypes. Clonotypes were classified as expanded or contracted when called significant by both edgeR and NoisET, with noise models trained on biological replicates. For edgeR calls, a false discovery rate-adjusted p below 0.01 and a log2 fold-change threshold of 1 were applied. As an exploratory analysis of dynamics, max-normalized trajectories of the 1000 most abundant clonotypes were examined by PCA with hierarchical clustering. Separately sequenced CD4+ and CD8+ repertoires were used to assign a CD4 or CD8 phenotype to each responding clone. TCRdb passed the public sequencing reads through fastp at Q25 and MiXCR, retaining productive beta sequences. CDR3 protein duplicates are merged, each entry listing the most common genes and DNA. These V and J calls derive from TCRdb rather than the authors' analysis. The sample table shows approximately 430,000 distinct CDR3 sequences, and under 25% are seen once. The ten largest make up about 12% of the sample.

Study-wide conclusions, independent of this receptor: Clones contracting from day 15 to 85 had balanced CD4/CD8 phenotypes, while a second wave expanding from day 15 to 37 was biased towards CD4+. Contracting CD4+ clones turned up mainly in the CM and EM memory subsets, whereas EMRA was where CD8+ clones were enriched. Only a couple of mild cases were covered in the study, and larger cohorts including severe cases with pre-infection samples were considered necessary. SARS-CoV-2 specificity of the second-wave clones peaking on day 37 was not confirmed. The detection of some responding clones in pre-infection memory suggests that pre-existing cross-reactive memory T cells joined the SARS-CoV-2 response.

Worth noting for this clonotype: This clone's antigen is unknown. No clone much larger than this one lies a single base away; base qualities are absent.

Ficoll-Paque density gradient centrifugation was used to isolate PBMCs. The receptor's source is an adult woman who had mild COVID-19 (a few samples of this study predate the infection). The sample titles of this study are shuffled in the database, so cell type and time point are left out; the donor was told from shared clones. The sequenced sample consisted of PBMCs or a T cell subset sorted from them (not recorded which). The rearranged chain carries TRBV12-3 or TRBV12-4 and TRBJ1-6; 11 middle bases align to TRBD1. The DNA reads as follows: TGTGCCAGCAGTGGACAGGGGGCATTGATAGGATCACCCCTCCACTTT. The resulting protein is CASSGQGALIGSPLHF.